The 26 T cell receptor beta chains reported below all come from one sample, sequenced in a study of technical replicates of blood from a handful of donors (dated 2017 in TCRdb). Libraries came from the immunoSEQ multiplex PCR assay. As stored in TCRdb, this immuneACCESS dataset retains in-frame rearrangements with V and J assigned. A fraction of the clones does not appear; measured against another copy, unresolved V genes explain less than half of the discrepancy, and the remainder lacks a known reason. Present in this sample are about 12,000 clones, over 85% of which were seen just once. In total, the top ten clones hold 6.5% to 7.5% of the sample. The sequenced sample consisted of PBMCs. The source is a human donor in good health.

V and J are TRBV27 and TRBJ2-1; TRBD2 aligns across 9 bases. Germline CDR1 reads MNHEY; CDR2 reads SMNVEV (reference sequence). This CDR3 region has 16 residues. J gave up 2 bases and V 5 bases, and 7 bases lay outside the gene matches. Here the CDR3 DNA reads TGTGCCAGCAGTGCGGGACTAGCCCCCGCCTACAATGAGCAGTTCTTC. Its translation is CASSAGLAPAYNEQFF.

This chain links TRBV5-5 with TRBJ1-2; weak D call: TRBD1 (5 bases). Between the trimmed V and J ends, which lost 0 bases and 6 bases, there was a span of 18 bases. Germline CDR1 is SGHKS and CDR2 is YYEKEE (reference sequence). This CDR3 comprises 16 residues. CDR3 nucleotide sequence: TGTGCCAGCAGCTTGGCCGGGGGGAGAGTGACAAATGGCTACACCTTC. Amino acid sequence: CASSLAGGRVTNGYTF. Supplemented by reference TRBV5-5 and TRBJ1-2, the full variable domain reads DAGVTQSPTHLIKTRGQQVTLRCSPISGHKSVSWYQQVLGQGPQFIFQYYEKEERGRGNFPDRFSARQFPNYSSELNVNALLLGDSALYLCASSLAGGRVTNGYTFGSGTRLTVV.

This chain joins TRBV7-7 and TRBJ1-3; TRBD1 matches at 7 bases. With 7 bases clipped from V and 2 bases from J, the junction kept 2 bases outside the gene matches. CDR3 length equals 13 residues. In germline, CDR1 is SSHAT, CDR2 FNYEAQ (reference sequence). The CDR3 nucleotides are TGTGCCAGCACGACAGGGACTGGAAACACCATATATTTT. It codes for CASTTGTGNTIYF. The variable domain in full, with the rest retrieved from reference TRBV7-7 and TRBJ1-3, is GAGVSQSPRYKVTKRGQDVTLRCDPISSHATLYWYQQALGQGPEFLTYFNYEAQPDKSGLPSDRFSAERPEGSISTLTIQRTEQRDSAMYRCASTTGTGNTIYFGEGSWLTVV.

The gene calls are TRBV5-1 and TRBJ2-7; 9 bases agree with TRBD1. The CDR3 has 15 residues. CDR1 is SGHRS, CDR2 YFSETQ, per germline. J gave up 2 bases and V 3 bases, and 6 bases lay outside the gene matches. The CDR3 DNA reads TGCGCCAGCAGCTACGAGGGACAGGGAGCCTACGAGCAGTACTTC. Translated: CASSYEGQGAYEQYF.

This chain joins TRBV5-1 and TRBJ2-1, with TRBD2 as a possible D gene (6 bases). The V end was cut by 0 bases, the J end by 4 bases, with 8 bases between. The CDR3 has 14 residues. The germline V gene has CDR1 SGHRS and CDR2 YFSETQ. CDR3 sequence reads: CASSLGGEYNEQFF. The DNA of the CDR3 is TGCGCCAGCAGCTTGGGGGGGGAATACAATGAGCAGTTCTTC.

The V gene is TRBV9, the J gene TRBJ1-4; D is perhaps TRBD1 (5 bases). V was trimmed by 4 bases and J by 8 bases, leaving 15 bases between them. The CDR3 has 14 amino acids. CDR1 and CDR2 (germline): SGDLS, YYNGEE. CDR3 DNA sequence: TGTGCCAGCAGCCCTCAAGGAGGGGAGGAAAAACTGTTTTTT. This encodes CASSPQGGEEKLFF.

The V gene is TRBV6-1, the J gene TRBJ1-1; 7 bases fit TRBD1. Looked up from germline, CDR1 is MNHNS and CDR2 is SASEGT. This CDR3 spans 13 amino acids. The V gene end was trimmed by 5 bases and the J gene end by 3 bases; junction bases not matched to a gene: 3. The CDR3 sequence: CASSKQGHTEAFF. As DNA, the CDR3 is TGTGCCAGCAGTAAACAGGGGCACACTGAAGCTTTCTTT.

V and J are TRBV11-2 and TRBJ2-3; D is ambiguous. V lost 2 bases to trimming and J lost 1 base, with 7 bases between them. In germline, CDR1 is SGHAT, CDR2 FQNNGV. The CDR3 has 14 residues. The CDR3 DNA reads TGTGCCAGCAGCTTAACGCGAGGCACAGATACGCAGTATTTT. Protein sequence: CASSLTRGTDTQYF.

This clone was recorded once. The chain uses TRBV19 and TRBJ1-5; D not certain. The V gene's germline CDR1 is LNHDA and CDR2 SQIVND (reference sequence). The CDR3 is 14 residues long. V shed 3 bases and J shed 0 bases, with 6 bases lying between them. The CDR3 loop is CASSISVSNQPQHF. In nucleotides, the CDR3 is TGTGCCAGTAGTATCAGCGTTAGCAATCAGCCCCAGCATTTT. Variable domain in full (rest from reference TRBV19 and TRBJ1-5): DGGITQSPKYLFRKEGQNVTLSCEQNLNHDAMYWYRQDPGQGLRLIYYSQIVNDFQKGDIAEGYSVSREKKESFPLTVTSAQKNPTAFYLCASSISVSNQPQHFGDGTRLSIL.

This chain links TRBV6-1 with TRBJ2-4; TRBD2 aligns across 9 bases. Germline assignment: CDR1 MNHNS and CDR2 SASEGT. V lost 1 base, J lost 8 bases, and 6 bases stayed unmatched. This CDR3 contains 15 residues. The CDR3 loop is CASSEGSGSGYIQYF. The CDR3 DNA follows: TGTGCCAGCAGTGAAGGTAGCGGGAGTGGATACATTCAGTACTTC.

The chain is built from TRBV11-2 and TRBJ2-7; 8 positions match TRBD2. Germline CDR1 reads SGHAT; CDR2 reads FQNNGV. Losses at the gene ends were 5 bases for V and 6 bases for J; bases not matched to a gene: 3. The CDR3 runs 12 residues. The CDR3 coding sequence is TGTGCCAGCAGCGCCAGCGGGAGCGAGCAGTACTTC. Its protein is CASSASGSEQYF.

The chain recombines TRBV18 with TRBJ2-7, with a possible D match to TRBD2 (5 bases). Germline CDR1 reads KGHSH; CDR2 reads LQKENI. The CDR3 loop spans 13 amino acids. Trimming pared 2 bases from V and 12 bases from J, leaving 17 bases between. This CDR3 is CASSPTGPRVVYF. CDR3 coding DNA: TGTGCCAGCTCACCAACCGGGCCGAGGGTGGTGTACTTC.

The rearrangement uses TRBV19 and TRBJ1-1; 7 bases map to TRBD1. CDR1 is LNHDA, CDR2 SQIVND, per germline (reference sequence). The CDR3 extends over 15 amino acids. V dropped 1 base and J dropped 7; count of bases not matched to a gene: 9. CDR3: CASSIAPRTGSEAFF. The CDR3 coding sequence is TGTGCCAGTAGTATAGCCCCCAGGACAGGTAGTGAAGCTTTCTTT.

The gene calls are TRBV5-1 and TRBJ2-7; 9 nucleotides agree with TRBD1. In germline, CDR1 is SGHRS, CDR2 YFSETQ. The ends lost 2 bases at V and 4 bases at J; junction bases unmatched: 4. The CDR3 has 14 residues. In nucleotides, the CDR3 is TGCGCCAGCAGCTTTGGGGACAGGGTTTACGAGCAGTACTTC. The encoded protein is CASSFGDRVYEQYF.

This clone was observed a single time. The V and J genes are TRBV14 and TRBJ2-7, with unresolved D. V was cut by 4 bases and J by 5 bases, with 15 bases left in between. Germline CDR1 reads SGHDN; CDR2 reads FVKESK. This CDR3 has 14 amino acids. The CDR3 protein is CASSLFVTTDEQYF. The CDR3 DNA reads as TGTGCCAGCAGCCTGTTCGTCACCACGGACGAGCAGTACTTC.

The CDR3 spells CASSLLVSGRGNGELFF. CDR3 in DNA: TGTGCCAGCAGCTTACTAGTTAGCGGGAGAGGTAACGGGGAGCTGTTTTTT. The chain has TRBV7-6 and TRBJ2-2; the match to TRBD2 covers 9 bases. Germline V gives CDR1 SGHVS, CDR2 FNYEAQ. After removal of 2 bases from V and 7 bases from J, the junction contained 11 bases not matched to a gene. The CDR3 runs to 17 residues.

The chain links TRBV5-6 to TRBJ2-3; 8 bases are a match to TRBD2. V dropped 7 bases and J dropped 1; count of bases not matched to a gene: 14. Germline V gene lookup returns CDR1 SGHDT and CDR2 YYEEEE. This CDR3 is 17 amino acids long. CDR3 protein: CASSRGAGANRTDTQYF. The DNA of the CDR3 is TGTGCCAGCTCCCGAGGAGCGGGAGCGAATCGCACAGATACGCAGTATTTT. The complete variable domain, with remaining parts taken from reference TRBV5-6 and TRBJ2-3, reads DAGVTQSPTHLIKTRGQQVTLRCSPKSGHDTVSWYQQALGQGPQFIFQYYEEEERQRGNFPDRFSGHQFPNYSSELNVNALLLGDSALYLCASSRGAGANRTDTQYFGPGTRLTVL.

This clone was counted a single time. The chain uses TRBV5-1 and TRBJ2-3, with no clear D. CDR1 is SGHRS, CDR2 YFSETQ, per germline. The CDR3 is 12 amino acids. V lost 3 bases and J lost 5, with 7 bases in between. CDR3 in amino acids: CASSSSGDTQYF. The CDR3 DNA follows: TGCGCCAGCAGCTCGTCGGGAGATACGCAGTATTTT.

This chain links TRBV6-5 with TRBJ2-2; D possibly corresponds to TRBD1 (6 bases). Germline values: CDR1 MNHEY, CDR2 SVGAGI. The length of the CDR3 is 15 residues. V was pared by 2 bases and J by 4 bases, with 11 bases between. CDR3 amino acids: CASSYTGQSTGELFF. In DNA, the CDR3 is TGTGCCAGCAGTTACACCGGACAGTCCACCGGGGAGCTGTTTTTT.

This clone came up once. J is TRBJ2-5 and V is TRBV5-6; 10 bases match TRBD1. V gave up 5 bases and J gave up 5 bases; unmatched junction bases: 15. CDR1 and CDR2 from the germline V gene are SGHDT and YYEEEE. The CDR3 extends over 17 amino acids. In DNA, the CDR3 is TGTGCCAGCAGATCCGGGACAGGGGTATCGAATGTGGAGACCCAGTACTTC. Translated: CASRSGTGVSNVETQYF.

The V gene is TRBV5-4, the J gene TRBJ2-3, with D perhaps TRBD2 (6 bases). Germline lookup yields CDR1 SGHNT and CDR2 YYREEE (reference sequence). The CDR3 runs to 16 residues. V was pared by 1 base and J by 1 base, with 13 bases between. DNA of the CDR3: TGTGCCAGCAGCTTGACGACCGGGGGAGGCACAGATACGCAGTATTTT. It specifies CASSLTTGGGTDTQYF. The full variable domain, rest sourced from reference TRBV5-4 and TRBJ2-3, is ETGVTQSPTHLIKTRGQQVTLRCSSQSGHNTVSWYQQALGQGPQFIFQYYREEENGRGNFPPRFSGLQFPNYSSELNVNALELDDSALYLCASSLTTGGGTDTQYFGPGTRLTVL.

J is TRBJ2-7 and V is TRBV27; D unresolved. V was shortened by 5 bases and J by 5 bases, with 10 bases between the two germline ends. Germline loops: CDR1 MNHEY, CDR2 SMNVEV (reference sequence). This CDR3 has 12 residues. CDR3 protein: CASSPRDNEQYF. As DNA, the CDR3 is TGTGCCAGCAGTCCTCGCGATAACGAGCAGTACTTC.

The chain employs TRBV5-1 and TRBJ1-2, with TRBD1 matching over 8 bases. Germline V gene lookup returns CDR1 SGHRS and CDR2 YFSETQ. This CDR3 region has 15 residues. J lost 1 base, V lost 1 base, and 3 bases had no gene match. CDR3 bases: TGCGCCAGCAGCTTGAGTACAGGGGGTAACTATGGCTACACCTTC. The encoded protein is CASSLSTGGNYGYTF. The full variable domain, its missing parts supplied by reference TRBV5-1 and TRBJ1-2, is KAGVTQTPRYLIKTRGQQVTLSCSPISGHRSVSWYQQTPGQGLQFLFEYFSETQRNKGNFPGRFSGRQFSNSRSEMNVSTLELGDSALYLCASSLSTGGNYGYTFGSGTRLTVV.

The genes are TRBV5-5 and TRBJ1-1, with 8 bases aligning to TRBD1. This CDR3 has 20 amino acids. Germline trimming cut 4 bases from V and 1 base from J; bases unmatched to any gene: 21. The germline V gene has CDR1 SGHKS and CDR2 YYEKEE (reference sequence). CDR3: CASSRKWGQATLLPNTEAFF. The CDR3 nucleotides are TGTGCCAGCAGCCGAAAATGGGGACAGGCGACACTACTTCCGAACACTGAAGCTTTCTTT.

This clone was recorded once. The chain recombines TRBV2 with TRBJ2-3; D remains ambiguous. The germline V and J ends were trimmed by 4 bases and 0 bases, with 11 bases remaining between them. Per germline, CDR1 SNHLY and CDR2 FYNNEI. This CDR3 is 15 amino acids long. The CDR3, as DNA: TGTGCCAGCAGTGGTGGCGGAGTCAGCACAGATACGCAGTATTTT. It codes for CASSGGGVSTDTQYF.

The rearrangement joins TRBV16 to TRBJ2-7; the D gene is possibly TRBD2 (6 bases). Germline V gives CDR1 KGHSY, CDR2 FQNENV. V was clipped by 4 bases and J by 6 bases, with 16 bases between them. This CDR3 comprises 14 residues. For the CDR3, the DNA is TGTGCCAGCAGCCGGGACTTCGACCGGGGCGAGCAGTACTTC. Its translation: CASSRDFDRGEQYF.